Listed here are 18 T cell receptor beta chains from one sample, sequenced in a study of cytotoxic CD8 clonotypes in ibrutinib-treated CLL. Profiled with immunoSEQ multiplex PCR; TCRdb holds only in-frame clones, not every one. The top ten clones hold 3.5% to 5.5% of a sample with roughly 150,000 clones, less than 85% of them seen once. Here the sequenced sample was PBMCs, taken after 24 months of ibrutinib treatment. The origin of the receptors is a human donor with chronic lymphocytic leukemia.

J is TRBJ1-3 and V is TRBV7-2, with D unresolved. Trimming left V 0 bases short and J 0 bases short, with 9 bases between. This CDR3 comprises 16 residues. CDR1 and CDR2 from the germline V gene are SGHTA and FQGNSA. Here the CDR3 DNA reads TGTGCCAGCAGCTTAGCGCAGCCAGCCTCTGGAAACACCATATATTTT. Translated, it gives CASSLAQPASGNTIYF.

The chain combines TRBV9 with TRBJ1-5; the D gene is possibly TRBD1 (5 bases). Germline CDR1 is SGDLS and CDR2 is YYNGEE. The CDR3 totals 14 residues. The V and J ends lost 0 bases and 5 bases respectively, with 9 bases between them. CDR3 DNA: TGTGCCAGCAGCGTAGCCGACAGCGATCAGCCCCAGCATTTT. This gives the protein CASSVADSDQPQHF.

This chain's CDR3 is CASSSIQGAFGMNTEAFF. For the CDR3, the DNA is TGTGCCAGCTCATCGATACAGGGGGCGTTTGGGATGAACACTGAAGCTTTCTTT. This rearrangement joins TRBV18 to TRBJ1-1; the match to TRBD1 covers 9 bases. CDR1 is KGHSH, CDR2 LQKENI, per germline. With V trimmed by 5 bases and J by 0 bases, 13 bases remained unmatched. This CDR3 has 18 residues.

J is TRBJ1-5 and V is TRBV28, with D tentatively TRBD1 (5 bases). The V gene lost 10 bases and the J gene lost 1 base, with 14 bases spanning the gap. The germline gives CDR1 MDHEN, CDR2 SYDVKM. The CDR3 runs 14 residues. The CDR3 region is CATHRPPSNQPQHF. As DNA, the CDR3 is TGTGCCACCCACAGGCCCCCAAGCAATCAGCCCCAGCATTTT.

This sequence joins TRBV6-1 and TRBJ2-3, with 11 bases matching TRBD2. The CDR3 is 17 amino acids. Germline V lookup: CDR1 MNHNS, CDR2 SASEGT. V trimming: 2 bases; J trimming: 2 bases; junction bases outside the gene matches: 6. The DNA for the CDR3 is TGTGCCAGCAGTGAAAGGATGACTAGCGGGGCCACAGATACGCAGTATTTT. This sequence encodes CASSERMTSGATDTQYF.

This chain connects TRBV5-1 to TRBJ1-1; D is unclear. V was trimmed by 4 bases and J by 2 bases, leaving 12 bases between them. Germline assignment: CDR1 SGHRS and CDR2 YFSETQ. CDR3 length equals 14 residues. CDR3 sequence: CASSPSQTNTEAFF. CDR3 DNA: TGCGCCAGCAGCCCGTCGCAGACTAACACTGAAGCTTTCTTT.

The V call is TRBV4-2, the J call TRBJ1-2, with 8 bases aligning to TRBD1. CDR1 and CDR2 from the germline V gene are LGHNA and YNFKEQ. This CDR3 has 16 amino acids. Losses at the gene ends were 0 bases for V and 1 base for J; bases not matched to a gene: 4. As DNA, the CDR3 is TGTGCCAGCAGCCAAGATAGGACAGGGCGTAACTATGGCTACACCTTC. Its protein is CASSQDRTGRNYGYTF.

The chain links TRBV7-3 to TRBJ2-1, with 10 bases lining up with TRBD2. V lost 4 bases, J lost 8 bases, and 11 bases stayed unmatched. CDR1 is SGHTA, CDR2 FQGTGA, per germline. This CDR3 spans 16 amino acids. The CDR3 bases are TGTGCCAGCAGCTACCGGAGAGCGGGAGGGCCTCATGAGCAGTTCTTC. Protein sequence: CASSYRRAGGPHEQFF.

The J gene is TRBJ2-7, the V gene TRBV7-2; D call uncertain. The V gene's germline CDR1 is SGHTA and CDR2 FQGNSA. The CDR3 is made up of 15 amino acids. V was clipped by 6 bases and J by 3 bases, with 18 bases between them. In DNA, the CDR3 is TGTGCCAGCAGTACTAACCCTGGGCCTTTCTACGAGCAGTACTTC. Translating gives CASSTNPGPFYEQYF.

The J gene is TRBJ2-7, the V gene TRBV2, with 9 bases aligning to TRBD2. V lost 6 bases and J lost 2; bases outside the gene matches: 8. CDR3 length equals 15 residues. Germline CDR1 is SNHLY and CDR2 is FYNNEI. DNA of the CDR3: TGTGCCAGCAGCTTAGAGCGGGGGGCGGCCTACGAGCAGTACTTC. Protein: CASSLERGAAYEQYF.

The chain links TRBV28 to TRBJ2-5; TRBD1 is a possible D gene (5 bases). V shed 3 bases and J shed 1 base, with 12 bases lying between them. The CDR3 spans 15 residues. Looked up from germline, CDR1 is MDHEN and CDR2 is SYDVKM. The DNA for the CDR3 is TGTGCCAGCAGTTTTGCTCACAGGAGCCAAGAGACCCAGTACTTC. Protein: CASSFAHRSQETQYF.

This clone was recorded once. V gene TRBV9 combines with J gene TRBJ1-5; D ambiguous. The CDR3 sequence is 14 residues long. Germline V lookup: CDR1 SGDLS, CDR2 YYNGEE. V was clipped by 4 bases and J by 7 bases, with 15 bases between them. The CDR3 region is CASSPGPGGQPQHF. The CDR3 coding sequence is TGTGCCAGCAGCCCGGGCCCGGGAGGGCAGCCCCAGCATTTT.

This clone was picked up one time. The V call is TRBV7-9, the J call TRBJ1-5; possibly TRBD1 for D (5 bases). V was pared by 3 bases and J by 6 bases, with 18 bases between. The CDR3 runs 16 residues. In germline, CDR1 is SEHNR, CDR2 FQNEAQ (reference sequence). CDR3 DNA: TGTGCCAGCAGCTTGGGAACAGGCACCTGGCTTCAGCCCCAGCATTTT. Encoded protein: CASSLGTGTWLQPQHF.

This rearrangement joins TRBV5-1 to TRBJ1-5, with 10 bases aligning to TRBD1. After removal of 4 bases from V and 6 bases from J, the junction contained 7 bases not matched to a gene. The germline V gene has CDR1 SGHRS and CDR2 YFSETQ. The CDR3 loop spans 15 amino acids. In DNA form, the CDR3 reads TGCGCCAGCAGCAGGACAGGGGGTGAAGGTCAGCCCCAGCATTTT. Its translation: CASSRTGGEGQPQHF. Based on the CDR3 plus reference TRBV5-1 and TRBJ1-5, the full variable domain is KAGVTQTPRYLIKTRGQQVTLSCSPISGHRSVSWYQQTPGQGLQFLFEYFSETQRNKGNFPGRFSGRQFSNSRSEMNVSTLELGDSALYLCASSRTGGEGQPQHFGDGTRLSIL.

Details on this clone: Relative to the germline gene, one junction end is altered; a read error may explain this. The J gene is TRBJ2-7, the V gene TRBV5-6, with unresolved D. This CDR3 comprises 13 residues. Germline V gene data show CDR1 as SGHDT and CDR2 as YYEEEE. The CDR3 loop reads CASSPLNSNEQYF. CDR3 nucleotide sequence: TGTGCCAGCAGCCCCCTCAACTCCAACGAGCAGTACTTC.

The chain has TRBV6-1 and TRBJ1-6; the D is unclear. Deletions cut 2 bases from V and 6 bases from J, with 14 bases between. The CDR3 loop spans 16 amino acids. CDR1 is MNHNS, CDR2 SASEGT, per germline. CDR3 sequence (DNA): TGTGCCAGCAGTGAACCCGGGTCCTTGGGTAATTCACCCCTCCACTTT. As protein: CASSEPGSLGNSPLHF.

This chain links TRBV18 with TRBJ1-3; D may be TRBD1 (6 bases). This CDR3 has 17 residues. Per germline, CDR1 KGHSH and CDR2 LQKENI. V lost 3 bases and J 2 bases, leaving 17 bases between the germline ends. The CDR3 DNA is TGTGCCAGCTCACCCGCACTAGGGGGGAATACTGGAAACACCATATATTTT. Its translation is CASSPALGGNTGNTIYF.

The J gene is TRBJ2-1, the V gene TRBV5-1, with TRBD2 identical over 13 bases. The ends lost 4 bases at V and 0 bases at J; junction bases unmatched: 13. CDR1 SGHRS and CDR2 YFSETQ come from the germline V gene. The length of the CDR3 is 20 residues. This CDR3 is CASSPRLAGGVPSSYNEQFF. CDR3 sequence (DNA): TGCGCCAGCAGCCCCAGACTAGCGGGGGGCGTTCCTAGCTCCTACAATGAGCAGTTCTTC. The full variable domain, its missing parts supplied by reference TRBV5-1 and TRBJ2-1, is KAGVTQTPRYLIKTRGQQVTLSCSPISGHRSVSWYQQTPGQGLQFLFEYFSETQRNKGNFPGRFSGRQFSNSRSEMNVSTLELGDSALYLCASSPRLAGGVPSSYNEQFFGPGTRLTVL.